One sample yielded the 23 T cell receptor beta chains listed below, sequenced in a study of CD8+ T cells in alopecia areata. Sequencing relied on a cDNA template that was reverse transcribed from extracted RNA. TCRdb's copy holds only in-frame clones and misses some; the assay was immunoSEQ multiplex PCR. The profile shows approximately 180,000 clones, 50% to 70% of them singletons. The starting material was CD4+ T cells sorted from blood, obtained at week 0. The receptors derive from a human donor with alopecia areata.

The V call is TRBV4-3, the J call TRBJ1-2, with D unclear. Trimming took 2 bases from V and 4 from J, leaving 8 bases between them. The CDR3 has 13 amino acids. In germline, CDR1 is LGHNA, CDR2 YSLEER. CDR3 in DNA: TGCGCCAGCAGCCAATCAGGAACCTATGGCTACACCTTC. Its translation is CASSQSGTYGYTF.

The V and J genes are TRBV30 and TRBJ2-5; 8 bases are shared with TRBD1. The CDR3 length is 14 residues. Germline CDR1 is GTSNPN and CDR2 is SVGIG (reference sequence). The ends lost 1 base at V and 4 bases at J; junction bases unmatched: 5. The CDR3 DNA is TGTGCCTGGAGTGACGGACAGGGTCGAGAGACCCAGTACTTC. Protein: CAWSDGQGRETQYF.

About this clone itself: The junction departs from the called germline gene at one end, perhaps through a read error. The chain uses TRBV7-2 and TRBJ2-3, with TRBD2 identical over 8 bases. CDR1 and CDR2 from the germline V gene are SGHTA and FQGNSA. The CDR3 spans 15 residues. The CDR3 region is CASSLSRGGTDTQYF. The CDR3 DNA follows: TGTGCCAGCAGCTTATCCCGGGGGGGCACGGATACGCAGTATTTT.

The chain carries TRBV7-3 and TRBJ1-1, with a possible D match to TRBD1 (6 bases). V lost 1 base and J 12 bases, leaving 15 bases between the germline ends. Per germline, CDR1 SGHTA and CDR2 FQGTGA. The CDR3 covers 13 residues. This CDR3 reads CASSLNSKGGTFF. CDR3 bases: TGTGCCAGCAGCTTAAATTCGAAGGGGGGAACTTTCTTT. The full variable domain, completed using reference TRBV7-3 and TRBJ1-1, is GAGVSQTPSNKVTEKGKYVELRCDPISGHTALYWYRQSLGQGPEFLIYFQGTGAADDSGLPNDRFFAVRPEGSVSTLKIQRTERGDSAVYLCASSLNSKGGTFFGQGTRLTVV.

This clone was picked up a small number of times. The chain uses TRBV10-3 and TRBJ1-6; tentatively, D is TRBD1 (6 bases). The germline V and J ends were trimmed by 7 bases and 6 bases, with 10 bases remaining between them. Germline assignment: CDR1 ENHRY and CDR2 SYGVKD. CDR3 length equals 13 residues. The CDR3 loop is CAIMDSLNSPLHF. The CDR3 DNA reads TGTGCCATCATGGACAGCCTTAATTCACCCCTCCACTTT.

This CDR3 reads CSVLRQANTGELFF. In DNA form, the CDR3 reads TGCAGCGTTCTCAGACAGGCGAACACCGGGGAGCTGTTTTTT. This chain joins TRBV29-1 and TRBJ2-2, with D perhaps matching TRBD1 (6 bases). The V gene's germline CDR1 is SQVTM and CDR2 ANQGSEA. The CDR3 has 14 residues. V shed 5 bases and J shed 0 bases, with 10 bases lying between them.

This clone was counted a few times. The V call is TRBV30, the J call TRBJ2-1, with D hard to call. V lost 0 bases and J lost 9, with 6 bases in between. Germline V gives CDR1 GTSNPN, CDR2 SVGIG (reference sequence). The CDR3 sequence is 11 residues long. The CDR3 DNA reads as TGTGCCTGGAGTGTAATCGGTGAGCAGTTCTTC. This translates into CAWSVIGEQFF. Full variable domain (remainder filled in from reference TRBV30 and TRBJ2-1): SQTIHQWPATLVQPVGSPLSLECTVEGTSNPNLYWYRQAAGRGLQLLFYSVGIGQISSEVPQNLSASRPQDRQFILSSKKLLLSDSGFYLCAWSVIGEQFFGPGTRLTVL.

The rearrangement links TRBV9 to TRBJ2-5; 12 nucleotides match TRBD2. The germline gives CDR1 SGDLS, CDR2 YYNGEE. CDR3 length equals 15 residues. With 0 bases clipped from V and 5 bases from J, the junction kept 2 bases outside the gene matches. The CDR3 loop reads CASSVGTSGVETQYF. CDR3 DNA sequence: TGTGCCAGCAGCGTAGGGACTAGCGGGGTGGAGACCCAGTACTTC.

The J gene is TRBJ2-6, the V gene TRBV5-1; 13 bases line up with TRBD2. The CDR3 spans 18 residues. V gave up 4 bases and J gave up 2 bases; unmatched junction bases: 6. Germline V gene sequence: CDR1 SGHRS, CDR2 YFSETQ. The DNA for the CDR3 is TGCGCCAGCAGCCCGCGACTAGCGGGGGGAGCTGGGGCCAACGTCCTGACTTTC. Its protein is CASSPRLAGGAGANVLTF. The entire variable domain, with the rest obtained from reference TRBV5-1 and TRBJ2-6, is as follows: KAGVTQTPRYLIKTRGQQVTLSCSPISGHRSVSWYQQTPGQGLQFLFEYFSETQRNKGNFPGRFSGRQFSNSRSEMNVSTLELGDSALYLCASSPRLAGGAGANVLTFGAGSRLTVL.

V gene TRBV30 combines with J gene TRBJ2-1; no clear D. The ends were cut back, 4 bases at V and 12 bases at J, with 19 bases in the middle. CDR1 and CDR2 (germline): GTSNPN, SVGIG (reference sequence). This CDR3 has 13 amino acids. As DNA, the CDR3 is TGTGCCTGGAACTCATACCCAGGAGCTACGCAGTTCTTC. It translates to CAWNSYPGATQFF.

The J gene is TRBJ2-7, the V gene TRBV29-1; 7 positions match TRBD2. The junction had 5 bases not matched to a gene; V was cut back by 1 base and J by 8 bases. Germline loops: CDR1 SQVTM, CDR2 ANQGSEA. This CDR3 region has 12 residues. CDR3 region: CSVEVGTTQQYF. In DNA, the CDR3 is TGCAGCGTTGAAGTCGGGACTACGCAGCAGTACTTC.

V usage is TRBV29-1 and J usage is TRBJ1-1; 10 bases are shared with TRBD1. Trimming took 4 bases from V and 3 from J; bases not matched to a gene: 5. Germline V gene lookup returns CDR1 SQVTM and CDR2 ANQGSEA. CDR3 length equals 14 residues. Here the CDR3 reads CSVVRGTGDTEAFF. The DNA of the CDR3 is TGCAGCGTTGTTAGGGGGACAGGGGACACTGAAGCTTTCTTT.

The genes are TRBV29-1 and TRBJ2-4, with D perhaps matching TRBD2 (5 bases). The V end lost 5 bases, the J end lost 0 bases, and 20 bases lay between the germline ends. Germline values: CDR1 SQVTM, CDR2 ANQGSEA. The CDR3 has 17 amino acids. CDR3 coding DNA: TGCAGCGTTCTCTTTCTCGGGGAAGGGCTAGCCAAAAACATTCAGTACTTC. This translates into CSVLFLGEGLAKNIQYF.

The CDR3: CASSPRTGHNQPQHF. In DNA, the CDR3 is TGCGCCAGCAGCCCAAGGACAGGGCACAATCAGCCCCAGCATTTT. This chain connects TRBV5-1 to TRBJ1-5; the match to TRBD1 covers 8 bases. CDR1 SGHRS and CDR2 YFSETQ come from the germline V gene. Losses at the gene ends were 4 bases for V and 3 bases for J; bases not matched to a gene: 6. The CDR3 contains 15 residues.

This clone was observed a few times. The chain carries TRBV29-1 and TRBJ2-1, with 7 bases that match TRBD2. The V and J ends lost 3 bases and 7 bases, in that order; junction bases with no gene match: 9. The germline gives CDR1 SQVTM, CDR2 ANQGSEA. This CDR3 region has 14 residues. The CDR3 nucleotides are TGCAGCGTTGAGGGGAGGGCAAAGAGGAATGAGCAGTTCTTC. It translates to CSVEGRAKRNEQFF.

This chain connects TRBV29-1 to TRBJ2-5; unclear D gene. Per the germline V gene, CDR1 is SQVTM and CDR2 is ANQGSEA. The V end lost 3 bases, the J end lost 4 bases, and 6 bases lay between the germline ends. CDR3 size: 11 residues. The CDR3 region has the DNA TGCAGCGTTGAGACTGTAGAGACCCAGTACTTC. Protein product: CSVETVETQYF.

The V and J genes are TRBV29-1 and TRBJ2-3; D gene ambiguous. Trimming took 7 bases from V and 2 from J, leaving 19 bases between them. This CDR3 is built from 15 residues. Germline CDR1 and CDR2: SQVTM and ANQGSEA. The chain's CDR3 is CSGSVSQSHTDTQYF. The CDR3 region has the DNA TGCAGCGGATCTGTGTCACAGAGCCACACAGATACGCAGTATTTT.

V gene TRBV7-2 combines with J gene TRBJ1-5; D gene ambiguous. Germline assignment: CDR1 SGHTA and CDR2 FQGNSA. Between the trimmed V and J ends, which lost 3 bases and 15 bases, there was a span of 15 bases. The CDR3 covers 12 residues. The CDR3, as DNA: TGTGCCAGCAGCTTTACGGTGCCTCCCACGCATTTT. Translating it yields CASSFTVPPTHF.

A remark on this clone: The same CDR3 can be traced to other DNA sequences in this sample. The V and J genes are TRBV29-1 and TRBJ1-1; 8 nucleotides agree with TRBD1. The CDR3 covers 13 residues. Germline CDR1 reads SQVTM; CDR2 reads ANQGSEA. Trimming removed 4 bases from V and 2 bases from J; junction bases left unmatched: 3. The CDR3 region has the DNA TGCAGCGTTGCCAGGGGGCTAAACACTGAAGCTTTCTTT. Residues: CSVARGLNTEAFF.

The chain couples TRBV15 to TRBJ1-4; D might be TRBD1 (5 bases). The CDR3 loop spans 16 amino acids. CDR1 and CDR2 from the germline V gene are LNHNV and YYDKDF (reference sequence). V gave up 0 bases and J gave up 8 bases, with 16 bases separating them. CDR3 DNA sequence: TGTGCCACCAGCAGAGATGAATGGCAGGGAAACGAAAAACTGTTTTTT. This sequence encodes CATSRDEWQGNEKLFF. The whole variable domain, filled in from reference TRBV15 and TRBJ1-4, reads DAMVIQNPRYQVTQFGKPVTLSCSQTLNHNVMYWYQQKSSQAPKLLFHYYDKDFNNEADTPDNFQSRRPNTSFCFLDIRSPGLGDTAMYLCATSRDEWQGNEKLFFGSGTQLSVL.

The chain has TRBV30 and TRBJ2-5; D is possibly TRBD2 (6 bases). The CDR3 runs 15 residues. In germline, CDR1 is GTSNPN, CDR2 SVGIG (reference sequence). V was clipped by 4 bases and J by 1 base, with 16 bases between them. CDR3 residues: CAWIRRELIQETQYF. The CDR3 region has the DNA TGTGCCTGGATTAGGAGGGAATTGATCCAAGAGACCCAGTACTTC.

The sample holds a few counts of this clone. The rearrangement uses TRBV20-1 and TRBJ1-1; TRBD1 agrees at 8 bases. Per the germline V gene, CDR1 is DFQATT and CDR2 is SNEGSKA (reference sequence). The length of the CDR3 is 11 residues. Unmatched junction bases numbered 5, after V lost 5 bases and J lost 9 bases. The CDR3 coding sequence is TGCAGTGCTCCCCGGGACAGGCAAGCTTTCTTT. Translation: CSAPRDRQAFF.

The rearrangement links TRBV18 to TRBJ2-1; TRBD1 matches 7 bases. The CDR3 contains 15 residues. The J segment lost 8 bases and the V segment lost 4 bases, leaving 11 bases of the junction unmatched. From germline, CDR1 is KGHSH and CDR2 LQKENI. The DNA of the CDR3 is TGTGCCAGCTCACAACCCGGGACAGCACCTGATGAGCAGTTCTTC. As protein: CASSQPGTAPDEQFF.